These 17 T cell receptor beta chains share one sample of origin, sequenced in a study of T cells in Graves' hyperthyroidism and ophthalmopathy. Researchers took RNA transcripts and amplified the TCR beta CDR3 regions from them. With the HTBI primer set, the TCR CDR3 went through a first round of RT-PCR. TCRdb reprocessed the multiplex PCR reads with MiXCR, giving one entry per CDR3 protein. The table records around 350,000 distinct CDR3 sequences, about 18% of them present only once. Sequencing used blood. These TCRs come from a woman aged 25 to 39 with Graves' hyperthyroidism that later progressed to Graves' ophthalmopathy.

This clonotype was counted many times. V gene TRBV6-1 combines with J gene TRBJ1-5; tentative D call: TRBD1 (5 bases). Trimming left V 2 bases short and J 4 bases short, with 12 bases between. The CDR3 spans 15 residues. Germline V gene lookup returns CDR1 MNHNS and CDR2 SASEGT. The CDR3 loop is CASSETGTPNQPQHF. The CDR3 nucleotides are TGTGCCAGCAGTGAAACCGGGACGCCGAATCAGCCCCAGCATTTT.

This clonotype was recorded at least ten times. CDR3 sequence reads: CASSLDGAVEAFF. In nucleotides, the CDR3 is TGTGCCAGCAGTTTGGACGGGGCCGTTGAGGCTTTCTTT. This sequence joins TRBV28 and TRBJ1-1; a possible D gene is TRBD1 (5 bases). V was trimmed by 3 bases and J by 11 bases, leaving 16 bases between them. This CDR3 comprises 13 residues. From germline, CDR1 is MDHEN and CDR2 SYDVKM.

This clonotype occurred a few times. V is TRBV5-1 and J is TRBJ1-3; D might be TRBD1 (5 bases). CDR3 length: 13 amino acids. V lost 0 bases to trimming and J lost 7 bases, with 8 bases between them. Germline V CDR1 and CDR2: SGHRS, YFSETQ. The CDR3: CASSLGDGNTIYF. CDR3 coding DNA: TGCGCCAGCAGCTTGGGGGACGGCAACACCATATATTTT.

This clonotype was detected a few times. This chain links TRBV7-9 with TRBJ1-5; D is undetermined. The CDR3 consists of 14 residues. The V gene lost 4 bases and the J gene lost 0 bases, with 7 bases spanning the gap. From germline, CDR1 is SEHNR and CDR2 FQNEAQ (reference sequence). CDR3 loop: CASSSDLSNQPQHF. CDR3 nucleotide sequence: TGTGCCAGCAGCTCAGACCTTAGCAATCAGCCCCAGCATTTT.

The chain is built from TRBV7-2 and TRBJ2-7, with 11 bases that match TRBD1. Germline CDR1 is SGHTA and CDR2 is FQGNSA. The CDR3 extends over 16 amino acids. After removal of 3 bases from V and 5 bases from J, the junction contained 9 bases not matched to a gene. This CDR3 reads CASSFLPGQGDNEQYF. In DNA, the CDR3 is TGTGCCAGCAGCTTCCTCCCGGGACAGGGGGATAACGAGCAGTACTTC. The full variable domain, completed using reference TRBV7-2 and TRBJ2-7, is GAGVSQSPSNKVTEKGKDVELRCDPISGHTALYWYRQSLGQGLEFLIYFQGNSAPDKSGLPSDRFSAERTGGSVSTLTIQRTQQEDSAVYLCASSFLPGQGDNEQYFGPGTRLTVT.

V gene TRBV28 combines with J gene TRBJ1-6, with 8 bases aligning to TRBD1. Trimming took 6 bases from V and 6 from J; bases not matched to a gene: 10. This CDR3 has 16 amino acids. Germline loops: CDR1 MDHEN, CDR2 SYDVKM. The CDR3 region has the DNA TGTGCCAGCAGGTTGACAGGGGCGCGGGGTAATTCACCCCTCCACTTT. It encodes CASRLTGARGNSPLHF.

The count of this clonotype is one. A clone one base away is much larger, so this may be a read error. The V and J genes are TRBV5-1 and TRBJ1-2; D not certain. This CDR3 region has 17 residues. Germline loops: CDR1 SGHRS, CDR2 YFSETQ. CDR3 DNA: TGCGCCAGCAGCTTGGGGTTTTTGGACCCTGCTAACTATGGCTGCACCTTC. Encoded protein: CASSLGFLDPANYGCTF.

This clonotype appeared many times. V gene TRBV7-8 combines with J gene TRBJ1-1; no definite D call. Germline V CDR1 and CDR2: SGHVS, FQNEAQ. The germline V and J ends were trimmed by 2 bases and 1 base, with 11 bases remaining between them. The CDR3 extends over 15 amino acids. The CDR3 nucleotides are TGTGCCAGCAGCTTACGTGACTCCGAGAACACTGAAGCTTTCTTT. Translated, it gives CASSLRDSENTEAFF.

The chain is built from TRBV20-1 and TRBJ2-5; tentative D call: TRBD2 (6 bases). Germline CDR1 is DFQATT and CDR2 is SNEGSKA (reference sequence). The V and J ends lost 8 bases and 2 bases respectively, with 15 bases between them. The CDR3 totals 13 residues. The CDR3 loop reads CSTWVGGQETQYF. Here the CDR3 DNA reads TGCAGTACGTGGGTCGGGGGACAAGAGACCCAGTACTTC.

This clonotype was seen only a few times. At one end the junction does not follow the germline gene, possibly because of a read error. V gene TRBV10-1 combines with J gene TRBJ2-7; D perhaps matches TRBD1 (6 bases). This CDR3 contains 17 residues. From germline, CDR1 is WNHNN and CDR2 SYGVQD (reference sequence). The CDR3 DNA is TGCGCCAGCAGTGAGTCCGTCGGACAAGGACAGAGGAGCGAGCAGCACTTC. This sequence encodes CASSESVGQGQRSEQHF.

The V call is TRBV30, the J call TRBJ2-5; tentative D call: TRBD2 (6 bases). Germline V CDR1 and CDR2: GTSNPN, SVGIG (reference sequence). Trimming left V 1 base short and J 5 bases short, with 17 bases between. The CDR3 totals 15 residues. As DNA, the CDR3 is TGTGCCTGGAGTGCACCCACCGGAGGGTTGGAGACCCAGTACTTC. It is translated as CAWSAPTGGLETQYF.

This chain links TRBV28 with TRBJ2-2; a weak D match, TRBD1 (7 bases). This CDR3 spans 15 amino acids. Deletions cut 3 bases from V and 5 bases from J, with 13 bases between. Germline CDR1 is MDHEN and CDR2 is SYDVKM. The CDR3 sequence is CASSLETGRTGELFF. CDR3 sequence (DNA): TGTGCCAGCAGTTTGGAGACAGGGAGGACCGGGGAGCTGTTTTTT.

The table lists this clonotype with many counts. V and J are TRBV7-2 and TRBJ2-1; the D call may be TRBD1 or TRBD2 (6 bases each). CDR3 length: 16 amino acids. The germline V gene has CDR1 SGHTA and CDR2 FQGNSA. Trimming pared 2 bases from V and 5 bases from J, leaving 16 bases between. CDR3 in amino acids: CASSLFWGAGDNEQFF. The CDR3 coding sequence is TGTGCCAGCAGCTTATTTTGGGGGGCAGGGGACAATGAGCAGTTCTTC.

This clonotype was counted only a few times. The V gene is TRBV28, the J gene TRBJ2-1, with 8 bases lining up with TRBD2. Germline CDR1 MDHEN, CDR2 SYDVKM. The J segment lost 7 bases and the V segment lost 2 bases, leaving 7 bases of the junction unmatched. This CDR3 contains 15 residues. The CDR3 protein is CASSLGGGKKNEQFF. CDR3 nucleotides: TGTGCCAGCAGTTTAGGCGGGGGGAAAAAAAATGAGCAGTTCTTC.

The chain uses TRBV6-1 and TRBJ1-1, with TRBD1 as a possible D gene (5 bases). Germline assignment: CDR1 MNHNS and CDR2 SASEGT. CDR3 size: 16 residues. The V end lost 5 bases, the J end lost 0 bases, and 16 bases lay between the germline ends. CDR3 sequence reads: CASSRWGSGMNTEAFF. The CDR3 DNA reads TGTGCCAGCAGTCGCTGGGGGAGCGGGATGAACACTGAAGCTTTCTTT.

This clonotype was seen at least ten times. J is TRBJ2-5 and V is TRBV15; the D gene is possibly TRBD2 (6 bases). Germline V lookup: CDR1 LNHNV, CDR2 YYDKDF (reference sequence). This CDR3 region has 14 residues. The V and J ends lost 8 bases and 4 bases respectively, with 17 bases between them. CDR3 sequence: CATGVAIGGETQYF. The CDR3 coding sequence is TGTGCCACCGGGGTAGCGATCGGGGGAGAGACCCAGTACTTC.

In this sample, this clonotype turned up many times. V and J are TRBV11-2 and TRBJ2-5; TRBD2 aligns across 13 bases. Trimming removed 5 bases from V and 6 bases from J; junction bases left unmatched: 9. Germline CDR1 is SGHAT and CDR2 is FQNNGV. The CDR3 totals 16 residues. CDR3 DNA: TGTGCCAGCAGCGACGACTTAGGGACTAGCGGGAAGACCCAGTACTTC. Translating gives CASSDDLGTSGKTQYF. The variable domain in full, with the rest retrieved from reference TRBV11-2 and TRBJ2-5, is EAGVAQSPRYKIIEKRQSVAFWCNPISGHATLYWYQQILGQGPKLLIQFQNNGVVDDSQLPKDRFSAERLKGVDSTLKIQPAKLEDSAVYLCASSDDLGTSGKTQYFGPGTRLLVL.